The clone carrying this T cell receptor (beta chain) is a singleton in its sample. A much bigger clone sits one base away, suggesting this may be a read error. This CDR3 comprises 13 residues. Germline-derived CDR1 and CDR2 are DFQATT and SNEGSKA (reference sequence). MiXCR was run by TCRdb on the PCR reads, yielding one entry per CDR3 protein. The table has approximately 100,000 distinct CDR3 sequences, 36% seen once. The entry originates in a study of molecular identifiers for immune sequencing clone quantification. At the level of the study: In replicates, RNA taken from around 18,000 or 91,000 naive CD8 cells was divided five ways, and four portions underwent sequencing.

The sequence derives from a human donor in good health. Some libraries in this study had Jurkat cell RNA spiked in. This rearrangement joins TRBV20-1 to TRBJ1-1; D is unclear. Sample: naive CD8+ T cells from blood, with Jurkat cell RNA spiked in. Subset noted: FACS-sorted CD8+CD4-CCR7+CD45RA+ naive T cells. The CDR3 DNA is TGCAGTGCTAGAGATGGCGGGAACACTGAAGCTATCTTT. Its protein product is CSARDGGNTEAIF.